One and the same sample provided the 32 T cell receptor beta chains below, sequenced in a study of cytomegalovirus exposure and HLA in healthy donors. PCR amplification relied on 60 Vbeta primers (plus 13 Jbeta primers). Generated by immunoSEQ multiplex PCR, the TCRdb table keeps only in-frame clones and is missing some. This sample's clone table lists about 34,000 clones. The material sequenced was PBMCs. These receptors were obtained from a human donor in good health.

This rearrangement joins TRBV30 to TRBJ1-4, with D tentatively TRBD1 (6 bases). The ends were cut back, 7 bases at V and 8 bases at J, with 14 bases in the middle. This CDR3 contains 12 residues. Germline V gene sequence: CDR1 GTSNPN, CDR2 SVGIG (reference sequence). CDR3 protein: CASSGAGEKLFF. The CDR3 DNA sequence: TGTGCCTCTTCAGGGGCCGGGGAAAAACTGTTTTTT.

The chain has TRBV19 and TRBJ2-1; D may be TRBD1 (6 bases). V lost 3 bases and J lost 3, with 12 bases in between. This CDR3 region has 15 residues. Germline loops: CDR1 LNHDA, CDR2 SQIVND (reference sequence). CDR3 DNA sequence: TGTGCCAGTAGTATCACAGGGATTGGCTACAATGAGCAGTTCTTC. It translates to CASSITGIGYNEQFF. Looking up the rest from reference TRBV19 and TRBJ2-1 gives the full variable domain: DGGITQSPKYLFRKEGQNVTLSCEQNLNHDAMYWYRQDPGQGLRLIYYSQIVNDFQKGDIAEGYSVSREKKESFPLTVTSAQKNPTAFYLCASSITGIGYNEQFFGPGTRLTVL.

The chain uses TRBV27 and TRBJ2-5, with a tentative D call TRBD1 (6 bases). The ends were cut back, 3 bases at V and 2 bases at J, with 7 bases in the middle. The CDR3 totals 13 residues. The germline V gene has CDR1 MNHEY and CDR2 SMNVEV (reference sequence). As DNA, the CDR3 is TGTGCCAGCAGTTTGCAGGGGCAAGAGACCCAGTACTTC. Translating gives CASSLQGQETQYF.

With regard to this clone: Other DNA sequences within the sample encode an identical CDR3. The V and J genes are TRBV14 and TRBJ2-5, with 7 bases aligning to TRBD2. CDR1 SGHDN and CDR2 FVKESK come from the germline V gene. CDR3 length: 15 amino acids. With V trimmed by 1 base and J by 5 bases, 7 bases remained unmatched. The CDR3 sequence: CASSQVGKGGETQYF. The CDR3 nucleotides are TGTGCCAGCAGCCAAGTTGGCAAGGGAGGGGAGACCCAGTACTTC.

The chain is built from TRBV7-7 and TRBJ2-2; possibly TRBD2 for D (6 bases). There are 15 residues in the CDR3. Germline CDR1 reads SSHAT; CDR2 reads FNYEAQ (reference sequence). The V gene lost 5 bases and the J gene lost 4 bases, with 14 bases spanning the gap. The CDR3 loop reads CASSPRDSPTGELFF. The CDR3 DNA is TGTGCCAGCAGCCCTCGGGACTCACCCACCGGGGAGCTGTTTTTT.

The CDR3 nucleotides are TGCGGCGCCGAGGGCAGGGGAAAGAGTGAGCAGTTCTTC. It is translated as CGAEGRGKSEQFF. The genes are TRBV29-1 and TRBJ2-1, with D perhaps TRBD1 (6 bases). CDR1 SQVTM and CDR2 ANQGSEA come from the germline V gene. The length of the CDR3 is 13 residues.

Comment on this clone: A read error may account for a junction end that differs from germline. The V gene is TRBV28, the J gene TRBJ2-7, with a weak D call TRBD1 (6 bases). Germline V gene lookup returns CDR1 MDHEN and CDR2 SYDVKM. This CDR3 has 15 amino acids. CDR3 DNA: TGTGCCAGCAGATTGGACAGCCCTGGGGTATACGAGCAGTCCTTC. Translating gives CASRLDSPGVYEQSF.

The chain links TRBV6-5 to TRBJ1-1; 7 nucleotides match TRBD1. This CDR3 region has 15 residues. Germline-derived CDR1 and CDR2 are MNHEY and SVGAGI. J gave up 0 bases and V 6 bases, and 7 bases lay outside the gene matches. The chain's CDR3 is CASSRFQGVNTEAFF. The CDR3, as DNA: TGTGCCAGCAGCCGGTTCCAGGGGGTGAACACTGAAGCTTTCTTT.

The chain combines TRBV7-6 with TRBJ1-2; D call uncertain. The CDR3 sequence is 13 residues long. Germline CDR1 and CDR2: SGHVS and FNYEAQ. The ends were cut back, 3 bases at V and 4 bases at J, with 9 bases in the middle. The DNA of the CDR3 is TGTGCCAGCAGCTTGACGGGGAGCTATGGCTACACCTTC. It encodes CASSLTGSYGYTF.

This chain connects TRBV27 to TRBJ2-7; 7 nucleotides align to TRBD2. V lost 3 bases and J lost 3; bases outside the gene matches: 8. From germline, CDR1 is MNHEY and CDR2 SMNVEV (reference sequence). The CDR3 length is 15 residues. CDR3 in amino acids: CASSFGPGTNYEQYF. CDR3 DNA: TGTGCCAGCAGTTTTGGGCCAGGGACTAACTACGAGCAGTACTTC.

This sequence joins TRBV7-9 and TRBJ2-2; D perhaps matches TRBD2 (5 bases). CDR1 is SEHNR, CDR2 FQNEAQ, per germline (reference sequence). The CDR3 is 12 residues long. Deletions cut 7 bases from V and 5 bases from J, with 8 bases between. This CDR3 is CASIGMTGELFF. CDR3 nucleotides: TGTGCCAGCATCGGGATGACCGGGGAGCTGTTTTTT.

The DNA for the CDR3 is TGTGCCAGCAGACGAGTTCAGGGGGACTGGATAGGCGAGCAGTACTTC. It encodes CASRRVQGDWIGEQYF. The rearrangement links TRBV5-4 to TRBJ2-7, with D possibly being TRBD1 (7 bases). This CDR3 has 16 amino acids. Germline assignment: CDR1 SGHNT and CDR2 YYREEE (reference sequence). Trimming took 5 bases from V and 6 from J, leaving 24 bases between them.

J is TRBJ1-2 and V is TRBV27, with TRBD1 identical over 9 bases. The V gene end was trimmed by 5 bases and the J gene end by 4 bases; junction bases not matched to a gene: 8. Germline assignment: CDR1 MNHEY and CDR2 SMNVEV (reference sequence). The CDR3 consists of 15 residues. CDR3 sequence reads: CASSPEGQGGYGYTF. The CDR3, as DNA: TGTGCCAGCAGTCCCGAGGGACAGGGTGGCTATGGCTACACCTTC.

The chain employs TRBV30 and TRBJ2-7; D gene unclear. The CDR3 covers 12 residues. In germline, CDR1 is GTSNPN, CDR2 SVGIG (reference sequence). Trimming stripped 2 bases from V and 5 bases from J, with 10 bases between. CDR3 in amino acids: CAWSPQFHEQYF. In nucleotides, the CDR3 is TGTGCCTGGAGTCCCCAATTCCACGAGCAGTACTTC.

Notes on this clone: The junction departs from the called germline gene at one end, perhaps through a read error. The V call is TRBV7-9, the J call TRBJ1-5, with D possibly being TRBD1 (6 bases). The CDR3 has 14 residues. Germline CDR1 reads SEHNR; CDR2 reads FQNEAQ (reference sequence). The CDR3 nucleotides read TGTGCCAGCAGCCTAGCAGGGGGCAATCAGCCCCAGCATTTT. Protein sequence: CASSLAGGNQPQHF. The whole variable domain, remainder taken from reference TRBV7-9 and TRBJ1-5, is DTGVSQNPRHKITKRGQNVTFRCDPISEHNRLYWYRQTLGQGPEFLTYFQNEAQLEKSRLLSDRFSAERPKGSFSTLEIQRTEQGDSAMYLCASSLAGGNQPQHFGDGTRLSIL.

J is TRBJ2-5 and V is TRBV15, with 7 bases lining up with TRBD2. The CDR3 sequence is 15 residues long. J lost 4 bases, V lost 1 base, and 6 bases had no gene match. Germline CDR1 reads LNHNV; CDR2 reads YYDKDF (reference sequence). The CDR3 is CATSRAGGGRETQYF. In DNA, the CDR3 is TGTGCCACCAGCAGAGCGGGGGGAGGGAGAGAGACCCAGTACTTC.

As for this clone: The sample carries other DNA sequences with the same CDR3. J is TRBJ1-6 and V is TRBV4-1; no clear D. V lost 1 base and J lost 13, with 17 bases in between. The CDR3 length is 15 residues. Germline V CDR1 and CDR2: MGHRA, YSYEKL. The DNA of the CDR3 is TGCGCCAGCAGCCAAGCTACGGGGAGTGCTTCGCCCCTCCACTTT. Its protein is CASSQATGSASPLHF.

CDR3 amino acids: CASTPDRYYYGYTF. CDR3 coding DNA: TGTGCCAGCACCCCCGACAGGTACTACTATGGCTACACCTTC. The chain employs TRBV5-4 and TRBJ1-2, with D perhaps matching TRBD1 (6 bases). This CDR3 spans 14 amino acids. Trimming removed 6 bases at V and 3 bases at J, with 15 bases between. Germline V gene sequence: CDR1 SGHNT, CDR2 YYREEE (reference sequence).

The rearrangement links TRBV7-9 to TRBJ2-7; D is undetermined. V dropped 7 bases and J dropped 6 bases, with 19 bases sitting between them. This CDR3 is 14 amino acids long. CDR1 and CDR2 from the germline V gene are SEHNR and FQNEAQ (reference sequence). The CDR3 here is CASNYLSQNAEQYF. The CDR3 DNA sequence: TGTGCCAGCAACTACCTAAGTCAGAACGCCGAGCAGTACTTC. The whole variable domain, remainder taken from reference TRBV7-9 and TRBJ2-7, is DTGVSQNPRHKITKRGQNVTFRCDPISEHNRLYWYRQTLGQGPEFLTYFQNEAQLEKSRLLSDRFSAERPKGSFSTLEIQRTEQGDSAMYLCASNYLSQNAEQYFGPGTRLTVT.

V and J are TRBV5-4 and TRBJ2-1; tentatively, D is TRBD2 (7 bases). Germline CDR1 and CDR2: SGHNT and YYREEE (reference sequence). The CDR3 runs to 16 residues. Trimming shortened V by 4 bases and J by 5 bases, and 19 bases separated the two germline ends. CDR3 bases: TGTGCCAGCAGCCCTGGCGGGGGCGATGCCGACAATGAGCAGTTCTTC. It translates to CASSPGGGDADNEQFF.

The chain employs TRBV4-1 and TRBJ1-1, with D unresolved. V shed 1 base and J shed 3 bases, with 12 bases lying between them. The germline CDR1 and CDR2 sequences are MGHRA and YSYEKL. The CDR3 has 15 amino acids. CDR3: CASSQGRGRDTEAFF. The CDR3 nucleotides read TGCGCCAGCAGCCAAGGCAGAGGGCGGGACACTGAAGCTTTCTTT.

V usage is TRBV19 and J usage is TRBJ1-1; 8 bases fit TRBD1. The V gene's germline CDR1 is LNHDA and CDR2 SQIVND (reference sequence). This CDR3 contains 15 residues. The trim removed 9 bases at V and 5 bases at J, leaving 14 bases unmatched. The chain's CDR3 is CASRVYSGGHTEAFF. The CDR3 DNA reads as TGTGCCAGCAGGGTCTATTCAGGGGGCCATACTGAAGCTTTCTTT.

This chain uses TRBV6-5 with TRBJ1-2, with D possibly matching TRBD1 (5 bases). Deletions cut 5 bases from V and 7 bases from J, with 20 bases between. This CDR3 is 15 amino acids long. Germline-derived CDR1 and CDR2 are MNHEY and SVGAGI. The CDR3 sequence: CASSPTRGTTSGYTF. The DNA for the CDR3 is TGTGCCAGCAGTCCAACCCGCGGGACGACCAGTGGCTACACCTTC.

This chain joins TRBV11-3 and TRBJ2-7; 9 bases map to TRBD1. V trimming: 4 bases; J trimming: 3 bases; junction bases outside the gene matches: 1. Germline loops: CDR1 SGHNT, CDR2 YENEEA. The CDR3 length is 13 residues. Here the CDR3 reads CASSSGQGYEQYF. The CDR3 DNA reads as TGTGCCAGCAGCTCGGGACAGGGCTACGAGCAGTACTTC.

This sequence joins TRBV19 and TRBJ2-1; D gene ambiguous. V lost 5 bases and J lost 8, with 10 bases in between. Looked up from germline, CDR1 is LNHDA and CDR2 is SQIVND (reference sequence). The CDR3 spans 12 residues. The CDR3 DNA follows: TGTGCCAGTAGTGGGCCACTCGATGAGCAGTTCTTC. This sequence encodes CASSGPLDEQFF.

CDR3 nucleotide sequence: TGTGCCTGGGCGGGTGGTAAGACGAACACCGGGGAGCTGTTTTTT. Translation gives CAWAGGKTNTGELFF. This chain connects TRBV30 to TRBJ2-2; a possible D gene is TRBD2 (5 bases). V gave up 5 bases and J gave up 0 bases, with 13 bases separating them. The CDR3 is 15 residues long. Per the germline V gene, CDR1 is GTSNPN and CDR2 is SVGIG (reference sequence).

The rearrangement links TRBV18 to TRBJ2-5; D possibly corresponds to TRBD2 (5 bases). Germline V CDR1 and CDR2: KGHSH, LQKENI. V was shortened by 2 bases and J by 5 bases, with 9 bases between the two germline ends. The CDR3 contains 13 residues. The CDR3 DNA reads TGTGCCAGCTCACCAAGCGAGCGGGAGACCCAGTACTTC. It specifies CASSPSERETQYF. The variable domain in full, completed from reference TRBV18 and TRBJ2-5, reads NAGVMQNPRHLVRRRGQEARLRCSPMKGHSHVYWYRQLPEEGLKFMVYLQKENIIDESGMPKERFSAEFPKEGPSILRIQQVVRGDSAAYFCASSPSERETQYFGPGTRLLVL.

The DNA for the CDR3 is TGTGCCAGCAGCTTGGGAGTAGCGGGGAGCTCTAGCACAGATACGCAGTATTTT. Amino acid sequence: CASSLGVAGSSSTDTQYF. The rearrangement links TRBV5-6 to TRBJ2-3; 8 bases agree with TRBD2. Unmatched junction bases numbered 9, after V lost 0 bases and J lost 0 bases. The CDR3 covers 18 residues. Germline CDR1 is SGHDT and CDR2 is YYEEEE.

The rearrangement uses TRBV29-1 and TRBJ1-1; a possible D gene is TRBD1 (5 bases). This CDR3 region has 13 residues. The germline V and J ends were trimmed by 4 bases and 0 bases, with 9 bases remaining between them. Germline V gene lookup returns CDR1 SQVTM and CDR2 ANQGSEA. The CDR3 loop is CSVVGALNTEAFF. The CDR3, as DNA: TGCAGCGTTGTAGGGGCTCTGAACACTGAAGCTTTCTTT.

CDR3 nucleotides: TGTGCCAGCAGCGCCAGCCGACTCATCAACCTCCTCCACGAGCAGTACTTC. This encodes CASSASRLINLLHEQYF. The rearrangement joins TRBV2 to TRBJ2-7, with unresolved D. Germline lookup yields CDR1 SNHLY and CDR2 FYNNEI. V lost 6 bases, J lost 5 bases, and 26 bases lay in between. The CDR3 sequence is 17 residues long.

The CDR3 DNA follows: TGTGCCAGTAGTCCCCTCCGGCAGGGTTCGGGTGAAGCTTTCTTT. Residues: CASSPLRQGSGEAFF. V usage is TRBV19 and J usage is TRBJ1-1; D is possibly TRBD1 (5 bases). The CDR3 has 15 residues. The V gene lost 5 bases and the J gene lost 7 bases, with 20 bases spanning the gap. Germline assignment: CDR1 LNHDA and CDR2 SQIVND (reference sequence).

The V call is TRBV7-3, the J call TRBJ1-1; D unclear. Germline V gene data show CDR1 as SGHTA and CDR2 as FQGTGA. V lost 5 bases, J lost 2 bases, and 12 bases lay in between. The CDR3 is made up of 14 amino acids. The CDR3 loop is CASSKGTENTEAFF. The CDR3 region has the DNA TGTGCCAGCAGCAAAGGCACAGAAAACACTGAAGCTTTCTTT.